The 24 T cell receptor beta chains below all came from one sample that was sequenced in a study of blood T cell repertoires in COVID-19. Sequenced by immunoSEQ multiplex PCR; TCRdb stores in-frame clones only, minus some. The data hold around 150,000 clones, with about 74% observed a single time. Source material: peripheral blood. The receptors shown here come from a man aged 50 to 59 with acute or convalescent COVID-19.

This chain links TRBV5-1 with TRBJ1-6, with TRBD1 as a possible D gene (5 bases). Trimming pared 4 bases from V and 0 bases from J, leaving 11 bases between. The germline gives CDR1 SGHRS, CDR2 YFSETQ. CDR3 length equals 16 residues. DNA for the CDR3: TGCGCCAGCAGCGCAGAAACAGGCTCCTATAATTCACCCCTCCACTTT. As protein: CASSAETGSYNSPLHF.

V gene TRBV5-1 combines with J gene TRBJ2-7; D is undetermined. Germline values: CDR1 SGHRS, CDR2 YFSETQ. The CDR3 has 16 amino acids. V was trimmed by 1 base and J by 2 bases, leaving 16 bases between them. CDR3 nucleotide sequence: TGCGCCAGCAGCTTGATGTCTGAAGACACCACCTACGAGCAGTACGTC. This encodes CASSLMSEDTTYEQYV.

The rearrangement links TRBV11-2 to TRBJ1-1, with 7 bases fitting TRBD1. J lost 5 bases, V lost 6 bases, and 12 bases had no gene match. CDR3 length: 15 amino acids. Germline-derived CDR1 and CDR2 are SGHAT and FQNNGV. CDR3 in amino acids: CASRTLQGRRTEAFF. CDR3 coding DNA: TGTGCCAGCAGAACACTACAGGGGAGGCGGACTGAAGCTTTCTTT. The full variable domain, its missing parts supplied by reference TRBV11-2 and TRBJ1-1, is EAGVAQSPRYKIIEKRQSVAFWCNPISGHATLYWYQQILGQGPKLLIQFQNNGVVDDSQLPKDRFSAERLKGVDSTLKIQPAKLEDSAVYLCASRTLQGRRTEAFFGQGTRLTVV.

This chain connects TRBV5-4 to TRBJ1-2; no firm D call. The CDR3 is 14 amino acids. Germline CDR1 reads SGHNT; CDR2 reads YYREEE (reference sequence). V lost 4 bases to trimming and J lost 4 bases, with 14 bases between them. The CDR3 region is CASSDSGPLYGYTF. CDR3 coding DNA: TGTGCCAGCAGCGATAGCGGGCCTCTCTATGGCTACACCTTC. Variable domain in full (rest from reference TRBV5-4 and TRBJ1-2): ETGVTQSPTHLIKTRGQQVTLRCSSQSGHNTVSWYQQALGQGPQFIFQYYREEENGRGNFPPRFSGLQFPNYSSELNVNALELDDSALYLCASSDSGPLYGYTFGSGTRLTVV.

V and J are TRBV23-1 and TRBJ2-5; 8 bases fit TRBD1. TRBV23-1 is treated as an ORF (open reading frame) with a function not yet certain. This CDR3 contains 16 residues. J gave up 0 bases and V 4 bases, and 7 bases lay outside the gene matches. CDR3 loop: CASSPPRDRYQETQYF. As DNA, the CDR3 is TGCGCCAGCAGTCCCCCGAGGGACAGGTACCAAGAGACCCAGTACTTC.

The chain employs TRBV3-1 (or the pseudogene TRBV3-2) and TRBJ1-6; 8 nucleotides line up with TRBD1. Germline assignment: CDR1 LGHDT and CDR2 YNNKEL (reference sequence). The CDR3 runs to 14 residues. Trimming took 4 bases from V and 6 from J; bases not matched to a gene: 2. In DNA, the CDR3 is TGTGCCAGCAGCCTAGGACAGGGTAATTCACCCCTCCACTTT. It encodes CASSLGQGNSPLHF.

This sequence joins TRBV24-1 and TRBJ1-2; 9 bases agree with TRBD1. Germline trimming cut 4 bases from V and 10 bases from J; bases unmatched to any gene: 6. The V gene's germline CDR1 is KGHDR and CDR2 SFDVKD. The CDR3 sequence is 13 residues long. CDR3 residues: CATSDGYRGLYTF. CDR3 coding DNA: TGTGCCACCAGTGACGGATACAGGGGGCTCTACACCTTC.

CDR3 coding DNA: TGTGCCAGCAGCTACAACTACAATGAGCAGTTCTTC. Translating it yields CASSYNYNEQFF. The chain has TRBV7-6 and TRBJ2-1; D unclear. The CDR3 consists of 12 residues. Germline V gene sequence: CDR1 SGHVS, CDR2 FNYEAQ. V lost 4 bases, J lost 3 bases, and 4 bases lay in between.

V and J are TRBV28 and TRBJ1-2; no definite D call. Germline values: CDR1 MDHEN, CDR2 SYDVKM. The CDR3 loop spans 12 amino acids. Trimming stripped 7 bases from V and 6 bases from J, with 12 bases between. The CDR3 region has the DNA TGTGCCAGCACTTCCCGGGGTGATGGCTACACCTTC. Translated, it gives CASTSRGDGYTF.

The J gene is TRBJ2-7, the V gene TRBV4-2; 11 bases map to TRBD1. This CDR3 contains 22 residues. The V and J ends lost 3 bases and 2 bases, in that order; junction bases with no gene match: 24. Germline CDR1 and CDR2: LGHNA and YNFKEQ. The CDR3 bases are TGTGCCAGCAGCCAGGACGAAGGACAGGGGGCGGCGAACCCTTCTTGGCCCTACGAGCAGTACGTC. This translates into CASSQDEGQGAANPSWPYEQYV.

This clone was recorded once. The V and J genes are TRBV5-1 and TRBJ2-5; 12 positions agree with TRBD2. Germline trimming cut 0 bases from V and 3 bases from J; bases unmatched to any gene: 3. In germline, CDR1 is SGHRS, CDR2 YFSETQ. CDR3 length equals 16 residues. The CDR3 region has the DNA TGCGCCAGCAGCTTGGTTCCTAGCGGGGGGGAAGAGACCCAGTACTTC. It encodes CASSLVPSGGEETQYF. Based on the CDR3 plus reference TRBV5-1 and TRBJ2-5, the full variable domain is KAGVTQTPRYLIKTRGQQVTLSCSPISGHRSVSWYQQTPGQGLQFLFEYFSETQRNKGNFPGRFSGRQFSNSRSEMNVSTLELGDSALYLCASSLVPSGGEETQYFGPGTRLLVL.

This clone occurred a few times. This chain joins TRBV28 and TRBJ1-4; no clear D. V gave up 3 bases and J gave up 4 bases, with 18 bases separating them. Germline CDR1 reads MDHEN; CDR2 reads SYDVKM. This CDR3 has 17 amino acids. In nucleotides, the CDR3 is TGTGCCAGCAGTTTCTTTCGCGGTGGCCAGTTTAATGAAAAACTGTTTTTT. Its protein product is CASSFFRGGQFNEKLFF.

CDR3 in amino acids: CASRMTGGSLYGYTF. In nucleotides, the CDR3 is TGTGCCAGCAGGATGACAGGGGGTTCCCTCTATGGCTACACCTTC. The rearrangement uses TRBV6-5 and TRBJ1-2, with TRBD1 identical over 9 bases. The germline gives CDR1 MNHEY, CDR2 SVGAGI. V trimming: 6 bases; J trimming: 4 bases; junction bases outside the gene matches: 9. This CDR3 contains 15 residues.

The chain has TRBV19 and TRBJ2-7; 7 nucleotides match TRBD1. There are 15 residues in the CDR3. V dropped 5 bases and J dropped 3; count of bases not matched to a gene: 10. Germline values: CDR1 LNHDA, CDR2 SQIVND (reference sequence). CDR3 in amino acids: CASSDRTGTGYEQYF. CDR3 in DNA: TGTGCCAGTAGTGACCGGACAGGCACAGGCTACGAGCAGTACTTC. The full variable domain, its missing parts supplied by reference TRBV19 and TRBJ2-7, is DGGITQSPKYLFRKEGQNVTLSCEQNLNHDAMYWYRQDPGQGLRLIYYSQIVNDFQKGDIAEGYSVSREKKESFPLTVTSAQKNPTAFYLCASSDRTGTGYEQYFGPGTRLTVT.

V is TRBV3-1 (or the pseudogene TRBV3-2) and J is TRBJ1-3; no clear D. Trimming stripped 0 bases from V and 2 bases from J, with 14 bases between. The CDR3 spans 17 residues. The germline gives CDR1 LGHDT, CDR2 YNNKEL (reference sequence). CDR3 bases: TGTGCCAGCAGCCAAGAAGTTGGAGCGATCGCTGGAAACACCATATATTTT. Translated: CASSQEVGAIAGNTIYF.

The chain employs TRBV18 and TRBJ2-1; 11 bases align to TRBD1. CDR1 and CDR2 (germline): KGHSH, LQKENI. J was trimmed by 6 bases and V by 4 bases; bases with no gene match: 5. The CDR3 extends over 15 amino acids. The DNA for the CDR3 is TGTGCCAGCTCACAAATGGACAGGGGGCCCAATGAGCAGTTCTTC. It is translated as CASSQMDRGPNEQFF. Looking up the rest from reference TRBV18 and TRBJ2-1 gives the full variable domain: NAGVMQNPRHLVRRRGQEARLRCSPMKGHSHVYWYRQLPEEGLKFMVYLQKENIIDESGMPKERFSAEFPKEGPSILRIQQVVRGDSAAYFCASSQMDRGPNEQFFGPGTRLTVL.

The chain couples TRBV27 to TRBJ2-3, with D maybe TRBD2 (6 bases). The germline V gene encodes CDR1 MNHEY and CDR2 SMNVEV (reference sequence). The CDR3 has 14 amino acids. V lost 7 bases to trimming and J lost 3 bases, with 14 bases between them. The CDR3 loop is CASTPLASTDTQYF. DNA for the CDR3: TGTGCCAGCACTCCCCTAGCGTCAACAGATACGCAGTATTTT.

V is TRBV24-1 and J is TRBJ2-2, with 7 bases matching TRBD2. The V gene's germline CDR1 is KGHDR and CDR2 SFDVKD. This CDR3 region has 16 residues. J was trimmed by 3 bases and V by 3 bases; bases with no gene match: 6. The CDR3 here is CATSDPSGAYTGELFF. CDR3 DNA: TGTGCCACCAGTGATCCCAGCGGGGCCTACACCGGGGAGCTGTTTTTT.

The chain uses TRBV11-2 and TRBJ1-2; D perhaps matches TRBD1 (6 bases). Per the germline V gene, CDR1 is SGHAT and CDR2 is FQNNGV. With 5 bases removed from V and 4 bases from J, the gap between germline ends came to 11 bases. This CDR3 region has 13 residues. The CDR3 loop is CASSLGQFYGYTF. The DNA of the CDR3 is TGTGCCAGCAGCCTCGGACAGTTCTATGGCTACACCTTC.

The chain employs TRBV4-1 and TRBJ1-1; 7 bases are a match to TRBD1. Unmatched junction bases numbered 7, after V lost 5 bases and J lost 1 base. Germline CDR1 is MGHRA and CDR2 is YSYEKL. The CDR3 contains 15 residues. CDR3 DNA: TGCGCCAGCAGCTTGACCGGGACAGAGAACACTGAAGCTTTCTTT. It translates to CASSLTGTENTEAFF.

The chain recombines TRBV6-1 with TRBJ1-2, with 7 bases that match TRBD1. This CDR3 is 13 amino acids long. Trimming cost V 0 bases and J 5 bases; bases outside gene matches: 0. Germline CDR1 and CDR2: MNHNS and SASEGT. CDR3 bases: TGTGCCAGCAGTGAAGCGACAGGGTATGGCTACACCTTC. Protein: CASSEATGYGYTF.

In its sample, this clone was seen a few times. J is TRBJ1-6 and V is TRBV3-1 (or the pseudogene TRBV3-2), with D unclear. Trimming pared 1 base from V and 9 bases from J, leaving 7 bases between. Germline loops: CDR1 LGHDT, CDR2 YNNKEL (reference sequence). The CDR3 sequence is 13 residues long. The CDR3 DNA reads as TGTGCCAGCAGCCAAGTCCGGTCTTCACCCCTCCACTTT. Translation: CASSQVRSSPLHF.

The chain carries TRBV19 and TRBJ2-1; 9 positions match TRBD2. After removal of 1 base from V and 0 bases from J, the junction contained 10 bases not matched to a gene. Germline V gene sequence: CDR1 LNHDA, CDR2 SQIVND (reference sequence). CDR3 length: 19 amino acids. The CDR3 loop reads CASSIGRYLAGSSYNEQFF. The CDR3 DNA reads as TGTGCCAGTAGTATAGGACGGTACCTAGCGGGAAGCTCCTACAATGAGCAGTTCTTC. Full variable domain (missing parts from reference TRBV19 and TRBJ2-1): DGGITQSPKYLFRKEGQNVTLSCEQNLNHDAMYWYRQDPGQGLRLIYYSQIVNDFQKGDIAEGYSVSREKKESFPLTVTSAQKNPTAFYLCASSIGRYLAGSSYNEQFFGPGTRLTVL.

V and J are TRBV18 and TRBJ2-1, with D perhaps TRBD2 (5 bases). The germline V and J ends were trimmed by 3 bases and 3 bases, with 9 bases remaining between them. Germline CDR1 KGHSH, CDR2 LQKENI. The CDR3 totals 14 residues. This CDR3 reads CASSPLGVYNEQFF. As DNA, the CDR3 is TGTGCCAGCTCACCTCTCGGGGTCTACAATGAGCAGTTCTTC.